Below are 9 T cell receptor beta chains sequenced from a single sample in a study of cytomegalovirus exposure and HLA in healthy donors. A multiplex PCR was run with 60 Vbeta primers and 13 Jbeta primers. Sequencing was performed with immunoSEQ multiplex PCR; in TCRdb, only in-frame clones are kept and a portion is missing. This sample has around 62,000 clones, with approximately 78% found just once. The sequencing sample was made of PBMCs. Receptor source: a woman aged 30 to 39 in good health and CMV-seronegative.

The chain employs TRBV2 and TRBJ1-1; D is uncertain. The CDR3 is made up of 14 amino acids. Trimming left V 5 bases short and J 1 base short, with 11 bases between. The V gene's germline CDR1 is SNHLY and CDR2 FYNNEI. The DNA for the CDR3 is TGTGCCAGCAGTTACTCCCGGGGGAACACTGAAGCTTTCTTT. Its translation: CASSYSRGNTEAFF.

The chain combines TRBV19 with TRBJ1-5, with 7 bases fitting TRBD1. Germline values: CDR1 LNHDA, CDR2 SQIVND (reference sequence). The CDR3 is 15 residues long. The trim removed 3 bases at V and 9 bases at J, leaving 11 bases unmatched. CDR3: CASSMGGQTLVPQHF. For the CDR3, the DNA is TGTGCCAGTAGTATGGGGGGACAGACCTTAGTGCCCCAGCATTTT.

This clone has just one count. The chain carries TRBV5-5 and TRBJ1-2; D is unclear. The CDR3 spans 13 residues. Trimming stripped 4 bases from V and 4 bases from J, with 11 bases between. Germline V gene sequence: CDR1 SGHKS, CDR2 YYEKEE (reference sequence). Here the CDR3 reads CASSRRTIYGYTF. CDR3 nucleotide sequence: TGTGCCAGCAGCCGTCGGACTATCTATGGCTACACCTTC.

V usage is TRBV18 and J usage is TRBJ1-1; D is unclear. With 5 bases removed from V and 0 bases from J, the gap between germline ends came to 7 bases. The CDR3 has 13 residues. Germline assignment: CDR1 KGHSH and CDR2 LQKENI. The DNA of the CDR3 is TGTGCCAGCTCATCAGAAATGAACACTGAAGCTTTCTTT. Translated: CASSSEMNTEAFF.

The rearrangement links TRBV7-9 to TRBJ1-3, with D possibly TRBD1 on 6 matching bases. V shed 4 bases and J shed 1 base, with 8 bases lying between them. CDR1 and CDR2 (germline): SEHNR, FQNEAQ (reference sequence). The CDR3 extends over 14 amino acids. CDR3 region: CASSSGVSGNTIYF. CDR3 DNA sequence: TGTGCCAGCAGCTCAGGGGTTTCTGGAAACACCATATATTTT.

This clone was observed once. The V and J genes are TRBV4-1 and TRBJ2-3, with 9 bases that match TRBD2. The junction had 10 bases not matched to a gene; V was cut back by 5 bases and J by 4 bases. Germline V gives CDR1 MGHRA, CDR2 YSYEKL. This CDR3 region has 16 residues. The CDR3 reads CASSNPSGEDADTQYF. CDR3 coding DNA: TGCGCCAGCAGCAACCCTAGCGGGGAGGACGCAGATACGCAGTATTTT.

The rearrangement joins TRBV29-1 to TRBJ2-5; D is ambiguous. This CDR3 region has 12 residues. V lost 3 bases and J lost 1, with 6 bases in between. Germline V CDR1 and CDR2: SQVTM, ANQGSEA. CDR3 sequence: CSVDTVQETQYF. CDR3 sequence (DNA): TGCAGCGTTGATACAGTCCAAGAGACCCAGTACTTC.

In DNA, the CDR3 is TGTGCCAGCAGCTTAGAGGCTCGGGGGGTCGGTCAGCCCCAGCATTTT. Amino acids: CASSLEARGVGQPQHF. The chain has TRBV7-6 and TRBJ1-5, with a weak D call TRBD1 (5 bases). Germline V lookup: CDR1 SGHVS, CDR2 FNYEAQ. The CDR3 is 16 amino acids. V lost 1 base and J lost 6, with 16 bases in between.

The chain recombines TRBV5-1 with TRBJ2-2; 7 bases map to TRBD1. The germline V gene has CDR1 SGHRS and CDR2 YFSETQ. This CDR3 is 17 amino acids long. V dropped 1 base and J dropped 3; count of bases not matched to a gene: 9. The CDR3 region is CASSLSDRSRDTGELFF. The DNA for the CDR3 is TGCGCCAGCAGCTTGTCGGACAGGAGCCGGGACACCGGGGAGCTGTTTTTT.